This T cell receptor (beta chain) was captured by sequencing in a study of response to subunit inactivated influenza vaccine (dated by TCRdb to about 2018). At the level of the whole study: Deep quantitative profiling of the T cell receptor repertoire was used in the study to follow responses to a trivalent subunit inactivated influenza vaccine.

The study at large found these results: The authors suggested that each seasonal influenza vaccination may recruit only a limited number of new T cells.

Library prep was done by RT-PCR. Instrument on record: Illumina HiSeq 2500. In TCRdb, the public reads were trimmed at Q25 with fastp and aligned with MiXCR, with productive beta chains retained. Every entry covers one CDR3 protein and lists the most common genes and DNA from its rows. Across this sample there are roughly 780,000 distinct CDR3 sequences, with under 20% seen only once. Of the sample, approximately 11% falls within the top ten clones. Trimming takes 0 bases from V and 9 bases from J, and the germline ends sit 21 bases apart. Reading the germline V gene gives CDR1 LGHNA and CDR2 YNFKEQ. The CDR3, cysteine through phenylalanine, is 17 amino acids long. Only CDR3 DNA remains: 51 bases, in frame from the first base. This clonotype occurred a few times. What antigen it recognizes has not been identified. It has no much larger one-base neighbor in the sample; base qualities were not kept.

The source material was PBMCs from blood, sampled roughly 5 days after vaccination. The V gene is TRBV4-2 and the J gene is TRBJ2-1; confidence is insufficient to name the D gene. The TCR sequence derives from a man aged 45-65 years who received an inactivated influenza vaccine. Donor details come from another sample of the same person, matched by shared clones. The CDR3 corresponds to CASSQDPPSLSGGEQFF. Here is the DNA: TGTGCCAGCAGCCAAGATCCCCCGTCCTTGTCCGGCGGTGAGCAGTTCTTC.